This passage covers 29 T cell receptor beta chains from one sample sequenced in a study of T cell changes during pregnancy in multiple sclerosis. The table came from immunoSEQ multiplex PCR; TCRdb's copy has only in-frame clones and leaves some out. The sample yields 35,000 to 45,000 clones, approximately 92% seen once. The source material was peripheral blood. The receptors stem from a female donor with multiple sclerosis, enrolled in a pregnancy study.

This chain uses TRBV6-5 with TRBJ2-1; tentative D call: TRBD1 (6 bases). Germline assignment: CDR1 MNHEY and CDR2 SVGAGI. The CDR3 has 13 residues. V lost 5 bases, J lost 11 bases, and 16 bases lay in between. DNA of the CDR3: TGTGCCAGCAGTAGAACCAACAGGGAAAAGCAGTTCTTC. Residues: CASSRTNREKQFF.

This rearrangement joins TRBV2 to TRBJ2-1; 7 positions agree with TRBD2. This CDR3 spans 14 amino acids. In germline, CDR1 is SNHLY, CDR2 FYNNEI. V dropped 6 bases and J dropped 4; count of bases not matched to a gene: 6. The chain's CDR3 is CASSLLASYNEQFF. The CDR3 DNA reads TGTGCCAGCAGCTTACTAGCGTCTTACAATGAGCAGTTCTTC.

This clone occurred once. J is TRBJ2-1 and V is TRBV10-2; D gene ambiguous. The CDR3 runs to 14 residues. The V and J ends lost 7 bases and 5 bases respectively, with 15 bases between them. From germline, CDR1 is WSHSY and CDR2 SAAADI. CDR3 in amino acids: CASTKGRAHNEQFF. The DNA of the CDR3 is TGCGCCAGCACCAAAGGACGGGCACACAATGAGCAGTTCTTC.

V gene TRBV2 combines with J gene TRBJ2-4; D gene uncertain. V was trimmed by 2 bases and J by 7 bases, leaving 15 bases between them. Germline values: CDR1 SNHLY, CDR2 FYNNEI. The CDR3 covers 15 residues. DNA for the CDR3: TGTGCCAGCAGTGAACTCCCGGCTCTCCGGAACATTCAGTACTTC. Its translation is CASSELPALRNIQYF.

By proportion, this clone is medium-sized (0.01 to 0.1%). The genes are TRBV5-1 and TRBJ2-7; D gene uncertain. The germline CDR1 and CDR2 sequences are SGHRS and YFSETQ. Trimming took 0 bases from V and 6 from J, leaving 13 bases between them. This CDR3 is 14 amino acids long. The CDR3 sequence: CASSLDRFIVEQYF. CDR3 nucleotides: TGCGCCAGCAGCTTGGATAGATTTATAGTCGAGCAGTACTTC.

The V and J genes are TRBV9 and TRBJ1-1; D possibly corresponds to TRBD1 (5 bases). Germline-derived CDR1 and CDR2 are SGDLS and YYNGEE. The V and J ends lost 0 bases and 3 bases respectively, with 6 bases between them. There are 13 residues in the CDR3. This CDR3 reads CASSVGGDTEAFF. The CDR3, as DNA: TGTGCCAGCAGCGTAGGGGGGGACACTGAAGCTTTCTTT.

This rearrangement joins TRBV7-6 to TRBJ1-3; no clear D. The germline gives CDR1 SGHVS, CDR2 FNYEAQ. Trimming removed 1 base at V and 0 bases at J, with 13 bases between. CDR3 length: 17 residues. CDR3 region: CASSLDLGGNSGNTIYF. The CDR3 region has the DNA TGTGCCAGCAGCTTAGACCTAGGCGGAAACTCTGGAAACACCATATATTTT.

The CDR3 sequence is CASSGDRGPDEQYF. The CDR3 region has the DNA TGTGCCAGCAGCGGGGATCGGGGTCCTGACGAGCAGTACTTC. The chain carries TRBV7-9 and TRBJ2-7; D may be TRBD2 (5 bases). From germline, CDR1 is SEHNR and CDR2 FQNEAQ (reference sequence). The V end was cut by 5 bases, the J end by 5 bases, with 16 bases between. This CDR3 spans 14 amino acids.

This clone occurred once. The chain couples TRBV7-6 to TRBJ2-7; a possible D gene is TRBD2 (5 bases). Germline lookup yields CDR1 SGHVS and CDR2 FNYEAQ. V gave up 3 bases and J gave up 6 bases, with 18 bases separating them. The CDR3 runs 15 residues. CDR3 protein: CASSLGFSGFSEQYF. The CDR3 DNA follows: TGTGCCAGCAGCTTGGGCTTTTCGGGGTTCTCCGAGCAGTACTTC.

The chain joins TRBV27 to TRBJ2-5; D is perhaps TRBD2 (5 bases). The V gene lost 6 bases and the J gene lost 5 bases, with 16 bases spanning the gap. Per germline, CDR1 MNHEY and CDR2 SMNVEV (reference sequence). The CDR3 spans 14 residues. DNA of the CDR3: TGTGCCAGCAGACGGGGATCTAAGTTCGAGACCCAGTACTTC. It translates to CASRRGSKFETQYF.

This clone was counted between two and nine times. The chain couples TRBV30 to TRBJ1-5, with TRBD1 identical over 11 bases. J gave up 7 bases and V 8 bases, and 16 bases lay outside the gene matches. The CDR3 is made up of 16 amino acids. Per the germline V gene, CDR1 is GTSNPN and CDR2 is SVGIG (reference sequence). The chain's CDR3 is CAGSAGQGGVGQPQHF. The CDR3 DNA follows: TGTGCCGGATCAGCGGGACAGGGGGGAGTGGGCCAGCCCCAGCATTTT. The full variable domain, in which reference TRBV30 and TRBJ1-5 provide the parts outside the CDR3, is SQTIHQWPATLVQPVGSPLSLECTVEGTSNPNLYWYRQAAGRGLQLLFYSVGIGQISSEVPQNLSASRPQDRQFILSSKKLLLSDSGFYLCAGSAGQGGVGQPQHFGDGTRLSIL.

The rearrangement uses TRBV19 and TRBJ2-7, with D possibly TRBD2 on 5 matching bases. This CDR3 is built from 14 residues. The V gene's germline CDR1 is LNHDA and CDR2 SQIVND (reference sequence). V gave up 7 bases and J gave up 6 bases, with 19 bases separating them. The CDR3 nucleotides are TGTGCCAGTACCCACGGGGATCTGTTGAGCGAGCAGTACTTC. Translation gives CASTHGDLLSEQYF. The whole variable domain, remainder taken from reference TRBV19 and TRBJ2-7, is DGGITQSPKYLFRKEGQNVTLSCEQNLNHDAMYWYRQDPGQGLRLIYYSQIVNDFQKGDIAEGYSVSREKKESFPLTVTSAQKNPTAFYLCASTHGDLLSEQYFGPGTRLTVT.

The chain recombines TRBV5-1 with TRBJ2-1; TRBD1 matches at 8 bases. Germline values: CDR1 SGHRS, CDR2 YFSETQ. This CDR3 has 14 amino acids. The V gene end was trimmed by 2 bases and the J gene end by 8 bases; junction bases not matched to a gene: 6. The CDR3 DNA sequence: TGCGCCAGCAGCTTAGGACAGGGCGAGGATGAGCAGTTCTTC. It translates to CASSLGQGEDEQFF. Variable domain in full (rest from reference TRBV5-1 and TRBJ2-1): KAGVTQTPRYLIKTRGQQVTLSCSPISGHRSVSWYQQTPGQGLQFLFEYFSETQRNKGNFPGRFSGRQFSNSRSEMNVSTLELGDSALYLCASSLGQGEDEQFFGPGTRLTVL.

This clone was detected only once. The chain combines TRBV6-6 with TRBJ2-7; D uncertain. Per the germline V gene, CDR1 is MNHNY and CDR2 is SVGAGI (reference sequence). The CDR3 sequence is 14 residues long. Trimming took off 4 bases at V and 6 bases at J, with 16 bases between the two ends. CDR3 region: CASSSPSRGGEQYF. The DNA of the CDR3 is TGTGCCAGCAGTTCCCCATCGAGAGGCGGCGAGCAGTACTTC.

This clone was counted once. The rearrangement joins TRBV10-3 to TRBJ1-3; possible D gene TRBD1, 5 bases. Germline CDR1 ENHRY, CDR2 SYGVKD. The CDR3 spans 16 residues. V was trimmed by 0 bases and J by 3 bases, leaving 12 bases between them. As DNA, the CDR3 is TGTGCCATCAGTGAGTCGAGGGGCGCGTATGGAAACACCATATATTTT. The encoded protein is CAISESRGAYGNTIYF.

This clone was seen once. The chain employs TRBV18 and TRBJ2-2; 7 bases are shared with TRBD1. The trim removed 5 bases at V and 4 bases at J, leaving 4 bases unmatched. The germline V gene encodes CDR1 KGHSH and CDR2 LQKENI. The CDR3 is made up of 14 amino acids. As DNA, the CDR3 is TGTGCCAGCTCAACCGCAGGGGGCACCGGGGAGCTGTTTTTT. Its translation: CASSTAGGTGELFF. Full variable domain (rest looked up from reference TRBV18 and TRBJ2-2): NAGVMQNPRHLVRRRGQEARLRCSPMKGHSHVYWYRQLPEEGLKFMVYLQKENIIDESGMPKERFSAEFPKEGPSILRIQQVVRGDSAAYFCASSTAGGTGELFFGEGSRLTVL.

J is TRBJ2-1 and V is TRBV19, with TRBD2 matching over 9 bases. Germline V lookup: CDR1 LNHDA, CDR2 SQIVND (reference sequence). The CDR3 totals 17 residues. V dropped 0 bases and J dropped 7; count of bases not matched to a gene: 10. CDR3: CASSIDRAGGQGNEQFF. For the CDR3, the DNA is TGTGCCAGTAGTATAGATAGGGCGGGAGGGCAAGGAAATGAGCAGTTCTTC.

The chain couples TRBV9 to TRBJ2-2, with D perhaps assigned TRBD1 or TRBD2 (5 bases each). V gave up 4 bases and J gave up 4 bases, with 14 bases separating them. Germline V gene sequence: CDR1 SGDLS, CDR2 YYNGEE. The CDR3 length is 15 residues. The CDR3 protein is CASSQGSRGTGELFF. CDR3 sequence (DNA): TGTGCCAGCAGCCAGGGATCGAGGGGCACCGGGGAGCTGTTTTTT.

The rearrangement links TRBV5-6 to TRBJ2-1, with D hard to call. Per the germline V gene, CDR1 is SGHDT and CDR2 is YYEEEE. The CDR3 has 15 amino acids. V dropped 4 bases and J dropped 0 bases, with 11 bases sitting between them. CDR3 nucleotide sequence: TGTGCCAGCAGCCCCACATTGAGCTCCTACAATGAGCAGTTCTTC. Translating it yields CASSPTLSSYNEQFF.

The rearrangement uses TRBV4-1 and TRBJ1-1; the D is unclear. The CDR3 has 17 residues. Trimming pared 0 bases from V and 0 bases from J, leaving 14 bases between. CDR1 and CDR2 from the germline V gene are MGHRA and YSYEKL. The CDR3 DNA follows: TGCGCCAGCAGCCAAGACATGTTATTGATCATGAACACTGAAGCTTTCTTT. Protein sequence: CASSQDMLLIMNTEAFF.

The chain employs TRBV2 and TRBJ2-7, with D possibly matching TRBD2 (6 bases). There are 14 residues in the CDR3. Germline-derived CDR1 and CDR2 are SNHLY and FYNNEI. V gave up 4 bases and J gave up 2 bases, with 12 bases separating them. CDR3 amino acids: CASSAGTLTYEQYF. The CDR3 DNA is TGTGCCAGCAGTGCCGGGACTCTAACCTACGAGCAGTACTTC.

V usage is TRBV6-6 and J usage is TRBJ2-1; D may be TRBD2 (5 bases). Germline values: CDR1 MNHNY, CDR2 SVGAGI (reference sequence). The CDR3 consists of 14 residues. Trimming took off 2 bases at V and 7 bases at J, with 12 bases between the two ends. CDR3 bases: TGTGCCAGCAGTTACACGGGAACTATAAATGAGCAGTTCTTC. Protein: CASSYTGTINEQFF.

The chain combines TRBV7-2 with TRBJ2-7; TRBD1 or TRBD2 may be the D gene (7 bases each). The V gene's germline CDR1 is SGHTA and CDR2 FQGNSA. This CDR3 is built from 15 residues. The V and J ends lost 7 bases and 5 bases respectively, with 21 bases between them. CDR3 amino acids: CASTLRGRRENEQYF. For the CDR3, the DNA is TGTGCCAGCACCTTGAGGGGGCGGCGGGAGAACGAGCAGTACTTC.

The CDR3 nucleotides read TGTGCCAGCAGTGAGGGGAACACCGGGGAGCTGTTTTTT. Its protein product is CASSEGNTGELFF. The genes are TRBV6-4 and TRBJ2-2; D not resolved. V lost 3 bases and J 1 base, leaving 3 bases between the germline ends. This CDR3 is 13 amino acids long. In germline, CDR1 is MRHNA, CDR2 SNTAGT.

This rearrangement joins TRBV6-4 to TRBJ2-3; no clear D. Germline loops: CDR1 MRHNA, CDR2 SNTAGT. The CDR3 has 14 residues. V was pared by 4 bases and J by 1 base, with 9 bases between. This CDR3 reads CASSVQPGTDTQYF. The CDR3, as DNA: TGTGCCAGCAGTGTACAACCTGGCACAGATACGCAGTATTTT.

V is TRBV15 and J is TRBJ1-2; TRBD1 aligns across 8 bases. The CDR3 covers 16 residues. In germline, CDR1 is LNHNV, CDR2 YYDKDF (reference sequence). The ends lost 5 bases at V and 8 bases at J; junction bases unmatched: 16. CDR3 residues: CATSGTGTGSRGGYTF. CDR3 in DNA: TGTGCCACCAGCGGAACCGGGACAGGTTCCCGAGGGGGCTACACCTTC. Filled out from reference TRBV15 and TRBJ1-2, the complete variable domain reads DAMVIQNPRYQVTQFGKPVTLSCSQTLNHNVMYWYQQKSSQAPKLLFHYYDKDFNNEADTPDNFQSRRPNTSFCFLDIRSPGLGDTAMYLCATSGTGTGSRGGYTFGSGTRLTVV.

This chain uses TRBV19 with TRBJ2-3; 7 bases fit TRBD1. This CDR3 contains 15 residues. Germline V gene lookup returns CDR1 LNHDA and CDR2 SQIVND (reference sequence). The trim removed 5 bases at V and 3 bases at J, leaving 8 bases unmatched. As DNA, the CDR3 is TGTGCCAGTAGTTCTCCGGGACAGAGAACAGATACGCAGTATTTT. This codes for CASSSPGQRTDTQYF.

The CDR3 reads CASSLGLGTSYNEQFF. The CDR3 DNA sequence: TGCGCCAGCAGCTTGGGGCTGGGGACTTCCTACAATGAGCAGTTCTTC. The chain carries TRBV5-1 and TRBJ2-1; D may be TRBD2 (6 bases). The CDR3 has 16 residues. The V gene's germline CDR1 is SGHRS and CDR2 YFSETQ. Trimming removed 0 bases at V and 1 base at J, with 11 bases between.

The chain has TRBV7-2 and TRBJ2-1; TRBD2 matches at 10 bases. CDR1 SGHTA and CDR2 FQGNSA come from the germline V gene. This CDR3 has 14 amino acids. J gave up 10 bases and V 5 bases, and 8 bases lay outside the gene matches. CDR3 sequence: CASSRGLAGAEQFF. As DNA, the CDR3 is TGTGCCAGCAGCAGGGGGCTAGCGGGAGCGGAGCAGTTCTTC. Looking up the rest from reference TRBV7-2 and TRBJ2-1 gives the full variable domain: GAGVSQSPSNKVTEKGKDVELRCDPISGHTALYWYRQSLGQGLEFLIYFQGNSAPDKSGLPSDRFSAERTGGSVSTLTIQRTQQEDSAVYLCASSRGLAGAEQFFGPGTRLTVL.